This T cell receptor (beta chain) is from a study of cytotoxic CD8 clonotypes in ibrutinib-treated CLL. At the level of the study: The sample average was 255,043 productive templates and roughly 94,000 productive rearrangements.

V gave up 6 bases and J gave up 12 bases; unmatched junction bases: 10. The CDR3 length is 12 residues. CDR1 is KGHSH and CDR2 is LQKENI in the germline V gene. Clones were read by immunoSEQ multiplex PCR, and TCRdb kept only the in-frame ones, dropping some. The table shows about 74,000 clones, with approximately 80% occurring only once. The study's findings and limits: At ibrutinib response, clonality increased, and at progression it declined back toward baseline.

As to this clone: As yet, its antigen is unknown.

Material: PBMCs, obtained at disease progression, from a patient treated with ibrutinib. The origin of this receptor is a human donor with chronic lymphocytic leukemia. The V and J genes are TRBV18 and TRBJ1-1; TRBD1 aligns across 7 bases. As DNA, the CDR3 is TGTGCCAGCTCTCAAGACAGGGCGGGGACTTTCTTT. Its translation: CASSQDRAGTFF.